The next 32 T cell receptor beta chains were all read from a single sample in a study of breast tumors, draining lymph nodes, adjacent tissues. One entry per CDR3 protein, called by TCRdb with MiXCR from the multiplex PCR reads. The sample holds more than 50,000 distinct CDR3 sequences, approximately 62% seen once. The sample consisted of breast tumor tissue. These receptors originate from a female donor with breast cancer. Some clones in this sample may be carry-over from other donors' samples.

The chain is built from TRBV7-9 and TRBJ2-1, with a weak D call TRBD2 (5 bases). The germline gives CDR1 SEHNR, CDR2 FQNEAQ (reference sequence). The V and J ends lost 5 bases and 8 bases respectively, with 7 bases between them. The CDR3 has 11 residues. This CDR3 reads CASSGSDEQFF. In nucleotides, the CDR3 is TGTGCCAGCAGCGGGAGCGATGAGCAGTTCTTC.

The chain has TRBV29-1 and TRBJ2-1; the D gene is possibly TRBD1 (6 bases). The V end lost 8 bases, the J end lost 0 bases, and 14 bases lay between the germline ends. The CDR3 loop spans 14 amino acids. Germline V gene sequence: CDR1 SQVTM, CDR2 ANQGSEA. The CDR3 coding sequence is TGCAGCACTGAGACAGGCCCCTCCTACAATGAGCAGTTCTTC. Amino acids: CSTETGPSYNEQFF.

A single count supports this clonotype. V is TRBV20-1 and J is TRBJ1-5, with TRBD1 matching over 8 bases. V was clipped by 0 bases and J by 6 bases; unmatched bases: 7. Germline-derived CDR1 and CDR2 are DFQATT and SNEGSKA (reference sequence). This CDR3 is 15 amino acids long. CDR3 protein: CSARDPGGVSQPQHF. The CDR3 DNA reads TGCAGTGCTAGAGACCCAGGGGGCGTATCTCAGCCCCAGCATTTT.

This chain connects TRBV4-1 to TRBJ1-3; D may be TRBD1 (6 bases). The CDR3 is 18 amino acids. Trimming pared 2 bases from V and 1 base from J, leaving 18 bases between. CDR1 is MGHRA and CDR2 is YSYEKL in the germline V gene. The chain's CDR3 is CASSQPDRSPKSGNTIYF. The DNA of the CDR3 is TGCGCCAGCAGCCAACCAGACAGGTCTCCTAAATCTGGAAACACCATATATTTT.

With regard to this clonotype: This may come from a read error, since a much larger clone is one base off. The chain couples TRBV11-2 to TRBJ2-1; 8 bases are shared with TRBD2. V trimming: 5 bases; J trimming: 5 bases; junction bases outside the gene matches: 20. CDR3 length: 19 amino acids. The germline gives CDR1 SGHAT, CDR2 FQNNGV. The CDR3 loop reads CASSLGGRPGLAVNNEQFF. CDR3 in DNA: TGTGCCAGCAGCCTCGGGGGTCGGCCCGGACTAGCAGTGAACAATGAGCAGTTCTTC.

As for this clonotype: The CDR3 end shows no conserved phenylalanine or tryptophan, and so a read error is likely. The limits of the CDR3 on the DNA are not certain, so only TCRdb's listed CDR3 is given. This sequence joins TRBV18 and TRBJ2-2. The CDR3 is 8 amino acids in total, end residues counted. Germline V CDR1 and CDR2: KGHSH, LQKENI. CDR3 region: CASSPRAS.

The chain carries TRBV29-1 and TRBJ2-5; tentatively, D is TRBD1 (6 bases). This CDR3 has 15 amino acids. V lost 5 bases, J lost 0 bases, and 16 bases lay in between. Germline values: CDR1 SQVTM, CDR2 ANQGSEA. The CDR3 reads CSVLRTDWYQETQYF. The CDR3 DNA reads as TGCAGCGTTTTACGGACAGATTGGTACCAAGAGACCCAGTACTTC. Complete variable domain (other parts from reference TRBV29-1 and TRBJ2-5): SAVISQKPSRDICQRGTSLTIQCQVDSQVTMMFWYRQQPGQSLTLIATANQGSEATYESGFVIDKFPISRPNLTFSTLTVSNMSPEDSSIYLCSVLRTDWYQETQYFGPGTRLLVL.

This chain connects TRBV7-3 to TRBJ2-1, with D possibly being TRBD2 (6 bases). The CDR3 loop spans 16 amino acids. With 5 bases removed from V and 9 bases from J, the gap between germline ends came to 23 bases. CDR1 is SGHTA and CDR2 is FQGTGA in the germline V gene. The CDR3 spells CASSLVAGTLGGEQFF. The CDR3 DNA follows: TGTGCCAGCAGCCTCGTTGCTGGGACTCTCGGTGGTGAGCAGTTCTTC.

For this clonotype: Sequence at one end of the junction differs from germline and may be a read error. This chain connects TRBV20-1 to TRBJ2-7; no firm D call. The CDR3 consists of 13 residues. CDR1 and CDR2 (germline): DFQATT, SNEGSKA (reference sequence). The CDR3 here is CSAWAAGPYAQYF. CDR3 coding DNA: TGCAGTGCTTGGGCGGCAGGTCCCTACGCGCAGTACTTC.

The sample holds many counts of this clonotype. This chain uses TRBV18 with TRBJ1-4; D gene unclear. The germline CDR1 and CDR2 sequences are KGHSH and LQKENI. The CDR3 consists of 14 residues. The V end was cut by 3 bases, the J end by 0 bases, with 5 bases between. The CDR3 DNA sequence: TGTGCCAGCTCACCGACTACAACTAATGAAAAACTGTTTTTT. The encoded protein is CASSPTTTNEKLFF. Variable domain in full (rest from reference TRBV18 and TRBJ1-4): NAGVMQNPRHLVRRRGQEARLRCSPMKGHSHVYWYRQLPEEGLKFMVYLQKENIIDESGMPKERFSAEFPKEGPSILRIQQVVRGDSAAYFCASSPTTTNEKLFFGSGTQLSVL.

This clonotype appeared a single time. The chain combines TRBV4-1 with TRBJ2-3; TRBD2 matches 11 bases. The CDR3 covers 17 residues. Germline CDR1 and CDR2: MGHRA and YSYEKL. V dropped 1 base and J dropped 5; count of bases not matched to a gene: 8. The CDR3 coding sequence is TGCGCCAGCAGCCAAGCCCAAACCGGGACTAGCGGAGATACGCAGTATTTT. The encoded protein is CASSQAQTGTSGDTQYF.

The CDR3 coding sequence is TGTGCCAGCAGCCTCGGACAGGGGGATTCACCCCTCCACTTT. Its translation: CASSLGQGDSPLHF. The chain is built from TRBV6-5 and TRBJ1-6, with TRBD1 matching 10 bases. CDR1 is MNHEY, CDR2 SVGAGI, per germline. V was clipped by 6 bases and J by 8 bases; unmatched bases: 4. CDR3 length: 14 amino acids.

The chain employs TRBV10-2 and TRBJ2-5; 15 bases match TRBD2. This CDR3 contains 16 residues. The V and J ends lost 6 bases and 4 bases, in that order; junction bases with no gene match: 6. Germline lookup yields CDR1 WSHSY and CDR2 SAAADI. This CDR3 is CASSGTSGGRVETQYF. The CDR3 DNA reads as TGCGCCAGCAGCGGGACTAGCGGGGGGCGCGTAGAGACCCAGTACTTC.

The chain uses TRBV7-6 and TRBJ2-2; 8 positions match TRBD1. This CDR3 comprises 15 residues. Germline assignment: CDR1 SGHVS and CDR2 FNYEAQ. Trimming cost V 4 bases and J 1 base; bases outside gene matches: 2. The CDR3 loop reads CASSSGTGNTGELFF. The CDR3, as DNA: TGTGCCAGCAGCTCCGGGACAGGGAACACCGGGGAGCTGTTTTTT. Combining the CDR3 with reference TRBV7-6 and TRBJ2-2 gives the whole variable domain GAGVSQSPRYKVTKRGQDVALRCDPISGHVSLYWYRQALGQGPEFLTYFNYEAQQDKSGLPNDRFSAERPEGSISTLTIQRTEQRDSAMYRCASSSGTGNTGELFFGEGSRLTVL.

About this clonotype: The DNA is left out, because the CDR3 cannot be placed on it with certainty; the CDR3 is given as TCRdb lists it. V and J are TRBV29-1 and TRBJ2-1; the D segment call TRBD1 is taken from the table without a DNA check. The V gene's germline CDR1 is SQVTM and CDR2 ANQGSEA. The CDR3 has 20 amino acids, counting both end residues. The CDR3 loop reads CSVYLCSVEIWDSRYNEQFF.

The chain joins TRBV7-9 to TRBJ1-6; D is perhaps TRBD1 (5 bases). This CDR3 contains 13 residues. V gave up 1 base and J gave up 9 bases, with 7 bases separating them. Germline V gives CDR1 SEHNR, CDR2 FQNEAQ (reference sequence). Here the CDR3 DNA reads TGTGCCAGCAGCTTAGGGAGGGGTTCACCCCTCCACTTT. Translation gives CASSLGRGSPLHF.

This clonotype showed up many times. The rearrangement links TRBV5-6 to TRBJ2-5; 10 bases are a match to TRBD1. V dropped 0 bases and J dropped 4; count of bases not matched to a gene: 9. Germline CDR1 reads SGHDT; CDR2 reads YYEEEE. This CDR3 has 17 residues. CDR3 DNA sequence: TGTGCCAGCAGCTTGGAGGGACAGGGGAGATACCGAGAGACCCAGTACTTC. Translation: CASSLEGQGRYRETQYF.

About this clonotype: An end of the junction does not agree with germline; a read error may underlie this. CDR3 in amino acids: CASSLGGRYDNEQFF. The DNA for the CDR3 is TGCGCCAGCAGCCTCGGCGGGAGATACGACAATGAGCAGTTCTTC. The J gene is TRBJ2-1, the V gene TRBV14; TRBD2 aligns across 7 bases. The CDR3 sequence is 15 residues long. Germline V gene data show CDR1 as SGHDN and CDR2 as FVKESK.

In its sample, this clonotype was seen once. V usage is TRBV7-9 and J usage is TRBJ2-7; D possibly corresponds to TRBD1 (6 bases). V lost 5 bases and J 1 base, leaving 9 bases between the germline ends. This CDR3 region has 13 residues. The germline CDR1 and CDR2 sequences are SEHNR and FQNEAQ (reference sequence). This CDR3 reads CASSPTGSYEQYV. CDR3 sequence (DNA): TGTGCCAGCAGCCCTACAGGGTCCTACGAGCAGTACGTC.

A remark on this clonotype: Mismatch with germline at one junction end may stem from a read error. V and J are TRBV7-8 and TRBJ2-1; weak D call: TRBD2 (5 bases). Germline V gives CDR1 SGHVS, CDR2 FQNEAQ. CDR3 length: 15 residues. The CDR3 region is CASGLSSSSYNEQLF. CDR3 nucleotide sequence: TGTGCCAGCGGCTTATCTAGCAGCTCCTACAATGAGCAGCTCTTC.

The chain joins TRBV15 to TRBJ2-5, with TRBD1 matching over 12 bases. The V segment lost 4 bases and the J segment 6 bases; nucleotides outside the gene matches: 9. Germline CDR1 reads LNHNV; CDR2 reads YYDKDF (reference sequence). This CDR3 spans 16 amino acids. CDR3 sequence: CATSMEGQGARKTQYF. DNA for the CDR3: TGTGCCACCAGCATGGAGGGACAGGGGGCAAGGAAGACCCAGTACTTC.

A remark on this clonotype: Because the CDR3's place on the DNA is in doubt, the DNA is left out and the CDR3 is given as listed by TCRdb. The chain is built from TRBV7-2 and TRBJ1-3; the table's D call of TRBD1 was not tested on the DNA. The CDR3 comprises 22 residues, both ends counted. From germline, CDR1 is SGHTA and CDR2 FQGNSA. The CDR3 here is CASSLGQGPPLEQYFGPGTIYF.

This sequence joins TRBV7-2 and TRBJ1-4, with a tentative D call TRBD1 (5 bases). Trimming cost V 5 bases and J 8 bases, with 9 bases left between them. The V gene's germline CDR1 is SGHTA and CDR2 FQGNSA. The CDR3 contains 12 residues. The CDR3 loop reads CASSQRDEKLFF. DNA of the CDR3: TGTGCCAGCAGCCAGCGGGACGAAAAACTGTTTTTT. Full variable domain (outside the CDR3, taken from reference TRBV7-2 and TRBJ1-4): GAGVSQSPSNKVTEKGKDVELRCDPISGHTALYWYRQSLGQGLEFLIYFQGNSAPDKSGLPSDRFSAERTGGSVSTLTIQRTQQEDSAVYLCASSQRDEKLFFGSGTQLSVL.

The V call is TRBV30, the J call TRBJ1-3, with D perhaps TRBD1 (5 bases). CDR1 is GTSNPN and CDR2 is SVGIG in the germline V gene (reference sequence). This CDR3 region has 15 residues. Trimming removed 2 bases at V and 0 bases at J, with 11 bases between. Written as DNA, the CDR3 is TGTGCCTGGAGTTTGGACAATCTCTCTGGAAACACCATATATTTT. Its translation is CAWSLDNLSGNTIYF. The full variable domain, completed using reference TRBV30 and TRBJ1-3, is SQTIHQWPATLVQPVGSPLSLECTVEGTSNPNLYWYRQAAGRGLQLLFYSVGIGQISSEVPQNLSASRPQDRQFILSSKKLLLSDSGFYLCAWSLDNLSGNTIYFGEGSWLTVV.

The J gene is TRBJ2-2, the V gene TRBV6-2 or TRBV6-3, with D perhaps matching TRBD2 (5 bases). This CDR3 is built from 17 residues. The V end was cut by 5 bases, the J end by 2 bases, with 18 bases between. Per the germline V gene, CDR1 is MNHEY and CDR2 is SVGEGT. For the CDR3, the DNA is TGTGCCAGCAGTCACCCGGGGTTTGGGTTTAACACCGGGGAGCTGTTTTTT. Translating it yields CASSHPGFGFNTGELFF.

This clonotype was seen repeatedly, ten times or more. The chain is built from TRBV5-1 and TRBJ2-1; D uncertain. The length of the CDR3 is 12 residues. From germline, CDR1 is SGHRS and CDR2 YFSETQ. Trimming cost V 7 bases and J 8 bases, with 13 bases left between them. The CDR3 DNA reads as TGCGCCAGCTACCGACGGGCCCATGAGCAGTTCTTC. This gives the protein CASYRRAHEQFF.

There are many counts of this clonotype. The J gene is TRBJ2-6, the V gene TRBV12-3 or TRBV12-4; D is unclear. The CDR3 covers 13 residues. Between the trimmed V and J ends, which lost 3 bases and 9 bases, there was a span of 9 bases. CDR3 protein: CASSFGRDNVLTF. The CDR3 nucleotides are TGTGCCAGCAGTTTCGGCAGAGACAACGTCCTGACTTTC.

The chain links TRBV29-1 to TRBJ1-2, with D maybe TRBD1 (6 bases). Germline V lookup: CDR1 SQVTM, CDR2 ANQGSEA. Trimming stripped 8 bases from V and 4 bases from J, with 20 bases between. This CDR3 is built from 14 residues. The CDR3 DNA sequence: TGCAGCTTGGCCCTCGCAGGGGCGAGCTATGGCTACACCTTC. Amino acids: CSLALAGASYGYTF.

V is TRBV2 and J is TRBJ2-3, with 9 bases lining up with TRBD2. The CDR3 has 15 residues. Germline trimming cut 7 bases from V and 3 bases from J; bases unmatched to any gene: 8. Germline CDR1 reads SNHLY; CDR2 reads FYNNEI. The CDR3 sequence: CASMAGLAGTDTQYF. The CDR3, as DNA: TGTGCCAGCATGGCTGGGCTAGCGGGGACAGATACGCAGTATTTT.

This clonotype was recorded at least ten times. This chain uses TRBV7-2 with TRBJ2-7, with 7 positions matching TRBD1. With V trimmed by 4 bases and J by 6 bases, 9 bases remained unmatched. CDR1 is SGHTA and CDR2 is FQGNSA in the germline V gene. The CDR3 totals 14 residues. CDR3 region: CASSSKSQGREQYF. DNA of the CDR3: TGTGCCAGCAGCTCCAAGTCACAGGGGCGCGAGCAGTACTTC.

The V and J genes are TRBV14 and TRBJ2-5, with 10 nucleotides matching TRBD2. The trim removed 3 bases at V and 2 bases at J, leaving 9 bases unmatched. The CDR3 has 17 residues. Per the germline V gene, CDR1 is SGHDN and CDR2 is FVKESK. This CDR3 reads CASSHLARTSGQETQYF. The CDR3 nucleotides are TGTGCCAGCAGCCACCTCGCTCGGACTAGCGGTCAAGAGACCCAGTACTTC.

Note on this clonotype: One end of the junction varies from germline; a read error may be responsible. The rearrangement links TRBV11-2 to TRBJ1-2, with D tentatively TRBD1 (5 bases). Germline-derived CDR1 and CDR2 are SGHAT and FQNNGV. CDR3 length equals 15 residues. This CDR3 reads CASTLGASPNYGYTF. The CDR3 DNA reads TGTGCCAGCACCTTAGGGGCTTCACCTAACTATGGCTACACCTTC.